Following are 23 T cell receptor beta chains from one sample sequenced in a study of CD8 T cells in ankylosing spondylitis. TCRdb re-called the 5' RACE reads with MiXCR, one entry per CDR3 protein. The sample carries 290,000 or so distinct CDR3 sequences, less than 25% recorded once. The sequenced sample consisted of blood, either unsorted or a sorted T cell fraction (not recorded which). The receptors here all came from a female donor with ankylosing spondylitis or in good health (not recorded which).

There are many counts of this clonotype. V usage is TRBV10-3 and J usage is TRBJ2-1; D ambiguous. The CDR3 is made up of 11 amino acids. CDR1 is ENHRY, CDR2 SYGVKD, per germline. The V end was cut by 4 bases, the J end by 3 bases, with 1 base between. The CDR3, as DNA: TGTGCCATCAGTGTCTACAATGAGCAGTTCTTC. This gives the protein CAISVYNEQFF.

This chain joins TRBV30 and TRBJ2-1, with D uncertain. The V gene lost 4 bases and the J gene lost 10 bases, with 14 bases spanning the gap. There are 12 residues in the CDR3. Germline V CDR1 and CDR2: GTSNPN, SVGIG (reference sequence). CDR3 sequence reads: CAWNLRIGEQFF. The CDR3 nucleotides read TGTGCCTGGAACCTTAGGATCGGGGAGCAGTTCTTC. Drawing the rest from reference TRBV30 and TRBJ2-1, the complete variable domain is SQTIHQWPATLVQPVGSPLSLECTVEGTSNPNLYWYRQAAGRGLQLLFYSVGIGQISSEVPQNLSASRPQDRQFILSSKKLLLSDSGFYLCAWNLRIGEQFFGPGTRLTVL.

CDR3 DNA: TGCAGTGCTAGATCGGAAGCGGGAGGGCAAGAGACCCAGTACTTC. Translated, it gives CSARSEAGGQETQYF. The chain couples TRBV20-1 to TRBJ2-5; 10 positions match TRBD2. The CDR3 is 15 amino acids. CDR1 and CDR2 from the germline V gene are DFQATT and SNEGSKA (reference sequence). With V trimmed by 2 bases and J by 2 bases, 5 bases remained unmatched.

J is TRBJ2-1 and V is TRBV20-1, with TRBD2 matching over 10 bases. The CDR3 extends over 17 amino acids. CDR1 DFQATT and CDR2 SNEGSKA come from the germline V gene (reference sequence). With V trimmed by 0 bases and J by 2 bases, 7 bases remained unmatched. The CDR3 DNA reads TGCAGTGCTAGAGATCTAGTAGCGGGAGGAGCCTACAATGAGCAGTTCTTC. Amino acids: CSARDLVAGGAYNEQFF.

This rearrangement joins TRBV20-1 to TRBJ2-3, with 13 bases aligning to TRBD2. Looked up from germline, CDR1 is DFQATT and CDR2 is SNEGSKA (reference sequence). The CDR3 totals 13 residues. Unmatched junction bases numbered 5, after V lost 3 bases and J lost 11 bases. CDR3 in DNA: TGCAGTGCTAGCGGACTAGCGGGAGAGGAGCAGTATTTT. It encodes CSASGLAGEEQYF.

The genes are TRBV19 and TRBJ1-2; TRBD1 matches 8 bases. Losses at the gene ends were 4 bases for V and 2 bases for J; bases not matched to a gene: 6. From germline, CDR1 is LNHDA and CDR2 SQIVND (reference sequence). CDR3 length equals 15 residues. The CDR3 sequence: CASSNRDRINYGYTF. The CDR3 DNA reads TGTGCCAGTAGTAACCGGGACAGGATAAACTATGGCTACACCTTC.

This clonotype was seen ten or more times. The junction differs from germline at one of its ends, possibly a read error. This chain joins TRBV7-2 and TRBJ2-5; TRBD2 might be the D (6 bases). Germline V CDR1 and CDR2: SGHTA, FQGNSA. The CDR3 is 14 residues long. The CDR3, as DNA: TGTGCCAGCAGCTTATCAGGGACTCAAGGGACCCAGTACTTC. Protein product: CASSLSGTQGTQYF.

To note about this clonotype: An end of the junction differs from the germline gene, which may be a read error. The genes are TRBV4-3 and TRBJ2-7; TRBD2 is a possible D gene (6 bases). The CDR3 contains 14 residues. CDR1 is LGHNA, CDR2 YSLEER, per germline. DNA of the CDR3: TGCGCCAGCGGCCAAGCGGGCAGTTCCTACGAGCAGTACTTC. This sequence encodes CASGQAGSSYEQYF.

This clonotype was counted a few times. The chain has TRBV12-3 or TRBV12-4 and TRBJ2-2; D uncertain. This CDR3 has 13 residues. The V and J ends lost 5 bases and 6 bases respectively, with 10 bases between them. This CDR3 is CASSPSFPGELFF. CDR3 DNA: TGTGCCAGCAGTCCATCATTCCCCGGGGAGCTGTTTTTT.

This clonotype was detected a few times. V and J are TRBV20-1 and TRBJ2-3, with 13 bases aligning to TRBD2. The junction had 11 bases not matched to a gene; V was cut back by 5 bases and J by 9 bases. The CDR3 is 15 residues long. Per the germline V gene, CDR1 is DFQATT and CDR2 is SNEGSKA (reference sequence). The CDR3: CSALETSGRAGTQYF. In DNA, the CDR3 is TGCAGTGCTCTCGAAACTAGCGGGAGGGCCGGCACGCAGTATTTT.

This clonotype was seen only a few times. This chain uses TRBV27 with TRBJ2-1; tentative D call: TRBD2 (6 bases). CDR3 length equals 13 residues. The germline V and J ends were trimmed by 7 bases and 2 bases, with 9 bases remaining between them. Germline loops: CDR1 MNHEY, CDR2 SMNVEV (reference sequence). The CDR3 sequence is CASKGLTYNEQFF. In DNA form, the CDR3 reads TGTGCCAGCAAGGGACTTACCTACAATGAGCAGTTCTTC.

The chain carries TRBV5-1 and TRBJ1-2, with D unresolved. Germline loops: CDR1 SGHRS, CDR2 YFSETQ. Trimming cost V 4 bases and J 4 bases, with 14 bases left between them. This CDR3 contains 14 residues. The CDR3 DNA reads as TGCGCCAGCAGCGATCCTACATATTTCTATGGCTACACCTTC. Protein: CASSDPTYFYGYTF. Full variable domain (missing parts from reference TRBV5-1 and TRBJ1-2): KAGVTQTPRYLIKTRGQQVTLSCSPISGHRSVSWYQQTPGQGLQFLFEYFSETQRNKGNFPGRFSGRQFSNSRSEMNVSTLELGDSALYLCASSDPTYFYGYTFGSGTRLTVV.

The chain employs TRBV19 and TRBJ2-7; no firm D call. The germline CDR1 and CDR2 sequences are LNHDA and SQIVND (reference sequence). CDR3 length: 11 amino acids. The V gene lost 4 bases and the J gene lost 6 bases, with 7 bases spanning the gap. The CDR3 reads CASSSSGEQYF. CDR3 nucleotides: TGTGCCAGTAGTAGTTCCGGCGAGCAGTACTTC.

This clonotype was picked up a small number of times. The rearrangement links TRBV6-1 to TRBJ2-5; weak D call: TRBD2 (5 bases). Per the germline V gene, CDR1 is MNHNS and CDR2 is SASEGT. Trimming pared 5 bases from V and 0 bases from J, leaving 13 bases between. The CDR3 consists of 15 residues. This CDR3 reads CASSLRWEYQETQYF. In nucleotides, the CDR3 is TGTGCCAGCAGTCTCCGTTGGGAGTACCAAGAGACCCAGTACTTC.

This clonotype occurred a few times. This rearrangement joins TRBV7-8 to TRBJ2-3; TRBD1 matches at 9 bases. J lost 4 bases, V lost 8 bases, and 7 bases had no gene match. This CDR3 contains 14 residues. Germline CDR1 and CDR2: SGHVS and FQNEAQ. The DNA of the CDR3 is TGTGCCAGCTCCCGGGACAGGGTACCAGATACGCAGTATTTT. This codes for CASSRDRVPDTQYF.

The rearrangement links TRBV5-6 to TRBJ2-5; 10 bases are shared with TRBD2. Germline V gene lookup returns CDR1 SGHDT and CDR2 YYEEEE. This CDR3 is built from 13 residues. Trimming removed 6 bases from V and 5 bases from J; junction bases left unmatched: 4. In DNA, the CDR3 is TGTGCCAGCATAGCGGGAGGTGATGAGACCCAGTACTTC. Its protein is CASIAGGDETQYF. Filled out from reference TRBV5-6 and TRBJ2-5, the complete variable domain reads DAGVTQSPTHLIKTRGQQVTLRCSPKSGHDTVSWYQQALGQGPQFIFQYYEEEERQRGNFPDRFSGHQFPNYSSELNVNALLLGDSALYLCASIAGGDETQYFGPGTRLLVL.

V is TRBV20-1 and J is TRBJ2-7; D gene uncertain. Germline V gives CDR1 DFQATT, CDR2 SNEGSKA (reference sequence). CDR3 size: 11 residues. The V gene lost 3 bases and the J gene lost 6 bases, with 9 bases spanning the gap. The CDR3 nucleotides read TGCAGTGCTAGTCCCCAAGTCGAGCAGTACTTC. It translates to CSASPQVEQYF.

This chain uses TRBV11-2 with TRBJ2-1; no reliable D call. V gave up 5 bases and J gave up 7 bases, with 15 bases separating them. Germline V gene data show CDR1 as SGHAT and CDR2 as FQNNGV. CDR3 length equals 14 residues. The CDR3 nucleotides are TGTGCCAGCAGCCCCCCGGCGACGCGGAATGAGCAGTTCTTC. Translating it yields CASSPPATRNEQFF.

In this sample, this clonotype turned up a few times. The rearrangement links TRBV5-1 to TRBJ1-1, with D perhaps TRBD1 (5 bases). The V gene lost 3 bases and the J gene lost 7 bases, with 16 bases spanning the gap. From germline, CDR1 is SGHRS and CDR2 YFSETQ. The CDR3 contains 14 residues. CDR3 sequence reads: CASSWGAWSGEAFF. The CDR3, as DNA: TGCGCCAGCAGCTGGGGCGCGTGGTCCGGTGAAGCTTTCTTT.

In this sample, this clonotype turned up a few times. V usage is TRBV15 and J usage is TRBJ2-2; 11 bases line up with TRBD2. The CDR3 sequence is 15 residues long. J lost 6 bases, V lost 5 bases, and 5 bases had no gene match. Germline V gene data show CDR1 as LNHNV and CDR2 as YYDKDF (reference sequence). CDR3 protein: CATSHLAGGPGELFF. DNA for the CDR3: TGTGCCACCAGCCACTTAGCGGGAGGGCCCGGGGAGCTGTTTTTT.

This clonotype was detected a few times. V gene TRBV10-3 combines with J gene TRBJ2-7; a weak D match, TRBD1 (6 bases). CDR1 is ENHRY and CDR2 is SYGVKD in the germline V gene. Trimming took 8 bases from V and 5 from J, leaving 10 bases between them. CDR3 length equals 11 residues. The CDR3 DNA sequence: TGTGCCATCGGGGGACACAACGAGCAGTACTTC. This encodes CAIGGHNEQYF.

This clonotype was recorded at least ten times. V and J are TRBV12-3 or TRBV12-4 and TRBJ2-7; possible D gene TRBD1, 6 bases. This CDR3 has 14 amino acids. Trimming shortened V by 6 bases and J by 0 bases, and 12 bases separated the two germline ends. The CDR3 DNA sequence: TGTGCCAGCAGGACAGGCTACACCTCCTACGAGCAGTACTTC. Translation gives CASRTGYTSYEQYF.

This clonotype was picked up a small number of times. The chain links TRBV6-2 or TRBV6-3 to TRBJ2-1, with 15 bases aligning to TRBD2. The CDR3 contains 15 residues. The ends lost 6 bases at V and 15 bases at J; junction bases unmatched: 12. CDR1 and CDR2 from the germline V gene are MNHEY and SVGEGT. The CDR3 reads CASRKGLAGGGNVFF. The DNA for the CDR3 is TGTGCCAGCAGAAAGGGACTAGCGGGAGGAGGCAATGTGTTCTTC.